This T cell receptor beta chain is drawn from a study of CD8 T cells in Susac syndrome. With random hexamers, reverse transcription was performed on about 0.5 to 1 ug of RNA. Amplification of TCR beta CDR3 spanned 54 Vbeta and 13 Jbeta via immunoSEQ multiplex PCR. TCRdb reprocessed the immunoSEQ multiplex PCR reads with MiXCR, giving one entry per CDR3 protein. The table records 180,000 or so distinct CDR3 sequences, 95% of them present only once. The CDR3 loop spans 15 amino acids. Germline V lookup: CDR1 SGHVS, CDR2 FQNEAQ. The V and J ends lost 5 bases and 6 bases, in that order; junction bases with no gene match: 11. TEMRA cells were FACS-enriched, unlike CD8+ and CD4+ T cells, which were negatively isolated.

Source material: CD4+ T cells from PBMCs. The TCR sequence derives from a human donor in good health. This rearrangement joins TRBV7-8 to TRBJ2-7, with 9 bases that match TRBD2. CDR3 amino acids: CASSTTSGLALEQYF. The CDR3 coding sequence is TGTGCCAGCAGCACCACCTCGGGACTAGCTCTCGAGCAGTACTTC.